This TCR beta chain was sequenced in a study of blood T cells in healthy people across ages. Whole-study context: Per every two T cells, about one barcoded beta molecule was captured by template switching. The study, taken as a whole, reports: The recorded TCR beta diversity per million T cells decreased in a roughly linear manner with age.

Remarks on this clonotype: The antigen remains undetermined.

The V and J ends lost 1 base and 7 bases, in that order; junction bases with no gene match: 5. The CDR3 extends over 15 amino acids. Per germline, CDR1 LGHDT and CDR2 YNNKEL (reference sequence). The authors ran a second PCR of about 7 to 12 cycles using a sample-barcoded 5' primer and a J-beta primer mix. Researchers report that a template-switch adaptor with 12 random nucleotides tagged each cDNA molecule. One entry per CDR3 protein results from TCRdb running MiXCR on the 5' RACE reads. There are over 600,000 distinct CDR3 sequences in the sample; roughly 21% occur only once, and 3.6% lies in the top ten. Per sample, at least 5 micrograms of total RNA were extracted.

The V gene is TRBV3-1, the J gene TRBJ2-4; 9 positions agree with TRBD1. Source material: blood. The TCR was taken from a man aged 70 or older in good health. The CDR3 loop is CASSQVRDRVNIQYF. CDR3 DNA: TGTGCCAGCAGCCAAGTCCGGGACAGGGTCAACATTCAGTACTTC.